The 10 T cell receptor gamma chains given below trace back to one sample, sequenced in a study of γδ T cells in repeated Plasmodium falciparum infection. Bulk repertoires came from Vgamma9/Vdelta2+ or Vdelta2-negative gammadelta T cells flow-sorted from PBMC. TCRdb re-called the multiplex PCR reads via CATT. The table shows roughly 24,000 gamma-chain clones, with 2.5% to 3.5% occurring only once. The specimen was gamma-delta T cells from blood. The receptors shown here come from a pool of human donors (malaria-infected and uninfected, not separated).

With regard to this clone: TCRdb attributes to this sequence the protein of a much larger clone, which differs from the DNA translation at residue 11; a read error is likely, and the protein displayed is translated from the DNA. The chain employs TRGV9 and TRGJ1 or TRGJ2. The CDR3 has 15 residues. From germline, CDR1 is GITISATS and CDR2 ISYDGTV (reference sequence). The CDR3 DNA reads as TGTGCCTTGTGGGAGGTGGAATCGGATTATCATAAGAAACTCTTT. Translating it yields CALWEVESDYHKKLF.

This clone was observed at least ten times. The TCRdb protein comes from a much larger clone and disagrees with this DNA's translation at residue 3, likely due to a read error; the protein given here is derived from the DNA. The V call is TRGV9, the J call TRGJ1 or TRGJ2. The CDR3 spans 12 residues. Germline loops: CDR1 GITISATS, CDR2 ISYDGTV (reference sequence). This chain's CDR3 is CASWEVCYKKLF. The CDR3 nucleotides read TGTGCCTCGTGGGAGGTGTGTTATAAGAAACTCTTT.

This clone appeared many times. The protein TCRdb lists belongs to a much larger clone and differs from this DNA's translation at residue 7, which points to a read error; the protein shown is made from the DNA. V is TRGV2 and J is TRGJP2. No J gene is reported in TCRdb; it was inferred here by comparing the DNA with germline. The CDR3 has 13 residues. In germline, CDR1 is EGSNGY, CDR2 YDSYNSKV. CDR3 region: CATWSSGDWIKTF. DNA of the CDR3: TGTGCCACCTGGAGTAGTGGTGATTGGATCAAGACGTTT.

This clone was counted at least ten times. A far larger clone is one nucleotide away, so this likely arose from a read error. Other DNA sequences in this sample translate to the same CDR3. CDR3 in DNA: TGTGCCTTGGTTTATTACAAGAAACTCTTT. It encodes CALVYYKKLF. The chain uses TRGV9 and TRGJ1 or TRGJ2. The J gene was missing in TCRdb and was found by matching the end of the DNA to germline. The CDR3 is made up of 10 amino acids. CDR1 is GITISATS and CDR2 is ISYDGTV in the germline V gene (reference sequence).

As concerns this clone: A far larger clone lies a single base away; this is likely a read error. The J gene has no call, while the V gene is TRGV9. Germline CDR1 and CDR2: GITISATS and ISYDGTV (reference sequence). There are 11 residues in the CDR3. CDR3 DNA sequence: TGTGCCTTGCAAAATTATTATAAGAAGCTCTTT. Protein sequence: CALQNYYKKLF.

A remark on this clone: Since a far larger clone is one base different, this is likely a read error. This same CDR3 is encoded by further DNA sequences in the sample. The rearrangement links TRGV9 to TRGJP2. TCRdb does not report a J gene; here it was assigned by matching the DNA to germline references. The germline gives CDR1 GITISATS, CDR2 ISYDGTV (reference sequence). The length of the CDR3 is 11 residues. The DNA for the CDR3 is TGTGCCTTATGGGAGGGTCGGATCAAGACGTTT. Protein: CALWEGRIKTF.

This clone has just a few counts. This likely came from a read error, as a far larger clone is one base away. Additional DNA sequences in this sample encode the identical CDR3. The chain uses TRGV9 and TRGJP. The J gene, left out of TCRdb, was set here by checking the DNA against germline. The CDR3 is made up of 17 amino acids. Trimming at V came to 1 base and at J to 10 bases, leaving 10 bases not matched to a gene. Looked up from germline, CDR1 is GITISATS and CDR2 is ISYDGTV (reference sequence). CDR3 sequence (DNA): TGTGCCTTGTGGGAGGTCCACTCGGAATTGGGCAAAAAAATCAAGGTATTT. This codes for CALWEVHSELGKKIKVF.

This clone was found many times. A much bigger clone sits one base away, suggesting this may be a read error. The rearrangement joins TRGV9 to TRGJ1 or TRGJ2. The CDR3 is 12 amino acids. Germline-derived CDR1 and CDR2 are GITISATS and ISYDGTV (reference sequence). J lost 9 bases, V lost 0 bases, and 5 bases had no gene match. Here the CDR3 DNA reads TGTGCCTTGTGGGAGGTGGGTTGTAAGAAACTCTTT. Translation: CALWEVGCKKLF.

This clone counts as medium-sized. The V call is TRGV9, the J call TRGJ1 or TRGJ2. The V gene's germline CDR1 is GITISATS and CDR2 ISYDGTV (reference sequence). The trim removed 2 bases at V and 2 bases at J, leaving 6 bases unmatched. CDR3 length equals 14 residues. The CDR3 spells CALWEAPYYYKKLF. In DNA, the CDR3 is TGTGCCTTGTGGGAGGCGCCGTATTATTATAAGAAACTCTTT.

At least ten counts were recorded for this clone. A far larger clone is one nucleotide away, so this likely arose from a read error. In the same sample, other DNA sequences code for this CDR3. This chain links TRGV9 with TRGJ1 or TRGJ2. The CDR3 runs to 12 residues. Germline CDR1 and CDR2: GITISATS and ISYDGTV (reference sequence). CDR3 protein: CALWEVRYKKLF. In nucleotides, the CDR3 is TGTGCCCTGTGGGAGGTGCGGTATAAGAAACTCTTT.